This T cell receptor beta chain is from a study of blood T cell repertoires in COVID-19. Study at large: T cells, B-cell-depleted T cells, or PBMCs supplied cDNA or gDNA.

This clone was seen a handful of times. CDR1 and CDR2 (germline): KGHSH, LQKENI. The CDR3 length is 14 residues. Trimming shortened V by 0 bases and J by 2 bases, and 6 bases separated the two germline ends. In the authors' methods: The assay estimated nucleated cells by amplifying reference gene primers. Data came from immunoSEQ multiplex PCR; TCRdb stores just in-frame clones and leaves some out. V and J calls and clone size are those listed in that table; D and trimming were worked out from the DNA. The sample gives 300,000 to 350,000 clones, around 90% of which show up once; roughly 2% is in the top ten.

The material sequenced was peripheral blood. This receptor was taken from a young man with active or convalescent COVID-19. The rearrangement uses TRBV18 and TRBJ2-3; D not resolved. CDR3 amino acids: CASSPPQNTDTQYF. CDR3 nucleotide sequence: TGTGCCAGCTCACCACCCCAAAACACAGATACGCAGTATTTT. The whole variable domain, filled in from reference TRBV18 and TRBJ2-3, reads NAGVMQNPRHLVRRRGQEARLRCSPMKGHSHVYWYRQLPEEGLKFMVYLQKENIIDESGMPKERFSAEFPKEGPSILRIQQVVRGDSAAYFCASSPPQNTDTQYFGPGTRLTVL.